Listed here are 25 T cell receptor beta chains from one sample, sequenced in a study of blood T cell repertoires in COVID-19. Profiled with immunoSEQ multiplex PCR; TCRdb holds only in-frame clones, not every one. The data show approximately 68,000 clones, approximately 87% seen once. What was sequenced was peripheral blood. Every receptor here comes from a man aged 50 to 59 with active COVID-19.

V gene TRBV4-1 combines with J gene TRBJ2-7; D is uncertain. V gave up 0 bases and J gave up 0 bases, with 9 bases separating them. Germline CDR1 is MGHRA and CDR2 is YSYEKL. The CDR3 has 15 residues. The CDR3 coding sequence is TGCGCCAGCAGCCAAGATCACAGTGCCTCCTACGAGCAGTACTTC. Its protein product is CASSQDHSASYEQYF.

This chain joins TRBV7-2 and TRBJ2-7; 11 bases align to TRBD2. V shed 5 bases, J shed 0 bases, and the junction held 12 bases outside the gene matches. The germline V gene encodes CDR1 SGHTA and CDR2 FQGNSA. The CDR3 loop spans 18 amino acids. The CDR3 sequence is CASSLTGGLAVSSYEQYF. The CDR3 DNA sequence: TGTGCCAGCAGCCTCACGGGGGGACTAGCGGTCAGCTCCTACGAGCAGTACTTC.

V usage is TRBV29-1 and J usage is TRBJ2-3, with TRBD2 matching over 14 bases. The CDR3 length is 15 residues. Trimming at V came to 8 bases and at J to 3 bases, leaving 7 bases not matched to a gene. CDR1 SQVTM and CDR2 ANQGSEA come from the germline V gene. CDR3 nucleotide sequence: TGCAGCCTGAAGGGACTAGCGGGAGTAACAGATACGCAGTATTTT. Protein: CSLKGLAGVTDTQYF.

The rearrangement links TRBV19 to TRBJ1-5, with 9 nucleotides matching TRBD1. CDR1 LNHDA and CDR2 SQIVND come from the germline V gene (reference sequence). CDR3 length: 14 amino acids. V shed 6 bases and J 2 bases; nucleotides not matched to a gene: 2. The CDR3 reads CASSRTGGNQPQHF. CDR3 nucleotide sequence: TGTGCCAGTAGCAGGACAGGGGGCAATCAGCCCCAGCATTTT.

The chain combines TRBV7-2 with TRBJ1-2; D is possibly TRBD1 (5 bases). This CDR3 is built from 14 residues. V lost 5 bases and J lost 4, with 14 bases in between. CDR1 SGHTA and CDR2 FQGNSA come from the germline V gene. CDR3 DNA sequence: TGTGCCAGCAGCCCACCGGGGACTGGCTATGGCTACACCTTC. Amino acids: CASSPPGTGYGYTF.

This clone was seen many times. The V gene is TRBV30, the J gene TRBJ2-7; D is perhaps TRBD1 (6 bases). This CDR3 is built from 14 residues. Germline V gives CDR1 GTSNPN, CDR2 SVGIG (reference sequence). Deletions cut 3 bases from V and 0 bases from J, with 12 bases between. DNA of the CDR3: TGTGCCTGGAGGTACACAGGGATCTCCTACGAGCAGTACTTC. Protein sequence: CAWRYTGISYEQYF.

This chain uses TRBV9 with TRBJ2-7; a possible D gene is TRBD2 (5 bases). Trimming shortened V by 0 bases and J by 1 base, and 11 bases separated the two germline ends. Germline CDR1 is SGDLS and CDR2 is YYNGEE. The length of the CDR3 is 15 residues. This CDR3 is CASSVAPGGSYEQYF. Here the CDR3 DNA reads TGTGCCAGCAGCGTAGCCCCCGGAGGTTCCTACGAGCAGTACTTC.

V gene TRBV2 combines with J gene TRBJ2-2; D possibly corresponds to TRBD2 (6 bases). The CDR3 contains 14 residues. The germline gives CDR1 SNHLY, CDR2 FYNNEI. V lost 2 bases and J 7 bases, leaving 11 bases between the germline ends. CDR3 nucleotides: TGTGCCAGCAGTGAATTGGGGGGATACGGGGAGCTGTTTTTT. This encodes CASSELGGYGELFF.

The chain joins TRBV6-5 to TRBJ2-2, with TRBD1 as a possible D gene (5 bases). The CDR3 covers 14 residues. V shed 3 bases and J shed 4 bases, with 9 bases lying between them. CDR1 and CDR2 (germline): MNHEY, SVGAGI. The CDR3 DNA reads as TGTGCCAGCAGTTATGGGGCGGCCACCGGGGAGCTGTTTTTT. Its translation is CASSYGAATGELFF.

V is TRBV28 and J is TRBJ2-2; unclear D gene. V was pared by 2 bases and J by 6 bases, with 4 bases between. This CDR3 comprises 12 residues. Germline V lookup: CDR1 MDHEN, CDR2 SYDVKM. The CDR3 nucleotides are TGTGCCAGCAGTTTAAGAGCCGGGGAGCTGTTTTTT. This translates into CASSLRAGELFF.

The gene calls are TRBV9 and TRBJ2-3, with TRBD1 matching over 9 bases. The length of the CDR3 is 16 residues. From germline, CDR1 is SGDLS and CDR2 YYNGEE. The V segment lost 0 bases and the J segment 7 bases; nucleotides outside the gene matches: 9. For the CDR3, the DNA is TGTGCCAGCAGCGTAGTACCTGGACAGGGGCGGAATACGCAGTATTTT. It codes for CASSVVPGQGRNTQYF.

Written as DNA, the CDR3 is TGTGCCAGCAGCCACAGACAGGATTCTTACAATGAGCAGTTCTTC. Amino acid sequence: CASSHRQDSYNEQFF. V usage is TRBV7-6 and J usage is TRBJ2-1, with D perhaps TRBD1 (6 bases). Germline V gene sequence: CDR1 SGHVS, CDR2 FNYEAQ. Trimming pared 5 bases from V and 4 bases from J, leaving 15 bases between. CDR3 length: 15 residues.

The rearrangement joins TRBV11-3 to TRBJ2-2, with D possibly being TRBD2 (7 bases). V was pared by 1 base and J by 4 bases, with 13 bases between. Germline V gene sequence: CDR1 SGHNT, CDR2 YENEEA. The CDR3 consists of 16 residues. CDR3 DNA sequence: TGTGCCAGCAGCTTAGTGGCGGGGGCGAGCACCGGGGAGCTGTTTTTT. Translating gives CASSLVAGASTGELFF. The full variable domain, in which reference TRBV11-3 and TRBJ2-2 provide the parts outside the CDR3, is EAGVVQSPRYKIIEKKQPVAFWCNPISGHNTLYWYLQNLGQGPELLIRYENEEAVDDSQLPKDRFSAERLKGVDSTLKIQPAELGDSAVYLCASSLVAGASTGELFFGEGSRLTVL.

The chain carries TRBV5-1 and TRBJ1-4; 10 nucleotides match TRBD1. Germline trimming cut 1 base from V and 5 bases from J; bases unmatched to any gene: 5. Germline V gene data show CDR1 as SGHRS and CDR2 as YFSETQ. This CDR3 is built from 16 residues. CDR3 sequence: CASSLIGGQGNEKLFF. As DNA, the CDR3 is TGCGCCAGCAGCTTGATAGGGGGACAGGGGAATGAAAAACTGTTTTTT.

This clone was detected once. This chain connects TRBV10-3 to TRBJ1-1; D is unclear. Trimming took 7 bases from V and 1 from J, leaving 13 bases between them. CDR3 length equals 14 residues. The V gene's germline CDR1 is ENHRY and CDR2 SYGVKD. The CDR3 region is CAIIPERGNTEAFF. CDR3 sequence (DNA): TGTGCCATCATTCCCGAGCGGGGGAACACTGAAGCTTTCTTT.

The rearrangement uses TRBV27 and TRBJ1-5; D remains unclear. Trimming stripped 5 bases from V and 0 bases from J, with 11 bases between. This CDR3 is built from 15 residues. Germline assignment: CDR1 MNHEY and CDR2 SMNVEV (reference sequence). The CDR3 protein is CASSPAGYSNQPQHF. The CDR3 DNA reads TGTGCCAGCAGTCCTGCAGGTTATAGCAATCAGCCCCAGCATTTT.

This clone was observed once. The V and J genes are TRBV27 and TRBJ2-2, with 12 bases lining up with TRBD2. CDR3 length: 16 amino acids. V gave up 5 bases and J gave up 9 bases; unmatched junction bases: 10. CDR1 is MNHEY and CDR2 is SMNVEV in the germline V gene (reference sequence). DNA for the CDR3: TGTGCCAGCAGTCCCAGGACTAGCGGGATGTTTCGGGAGCTGTTTTTT. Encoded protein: CASSPRTSGMFRELFF.

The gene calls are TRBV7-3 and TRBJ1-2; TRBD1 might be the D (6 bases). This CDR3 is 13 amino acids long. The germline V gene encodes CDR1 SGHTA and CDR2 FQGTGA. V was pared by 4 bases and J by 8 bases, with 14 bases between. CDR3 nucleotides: TGTGCCAGCAGCTCGCAGGGGCTGGAGGGCTACACCTTC. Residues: CASSSQGLEGYTF.

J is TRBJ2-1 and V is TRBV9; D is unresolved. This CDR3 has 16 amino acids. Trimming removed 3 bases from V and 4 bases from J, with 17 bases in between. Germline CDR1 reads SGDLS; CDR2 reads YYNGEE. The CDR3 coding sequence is TGTGCCAGCAGCGCCACCCCCTCGACATTGTACAATGAGCAGTTCTTC. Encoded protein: CASSATPSTLYNEQFF.

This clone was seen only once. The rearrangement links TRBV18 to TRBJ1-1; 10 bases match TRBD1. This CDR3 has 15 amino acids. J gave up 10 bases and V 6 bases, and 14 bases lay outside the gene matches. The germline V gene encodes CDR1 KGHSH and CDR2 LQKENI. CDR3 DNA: TGTGCCAGCTCCCAATCCCTGACAGGGGGCGCGGGAGCTTTCTTT. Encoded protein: CASSQSLTGGAGAFF.

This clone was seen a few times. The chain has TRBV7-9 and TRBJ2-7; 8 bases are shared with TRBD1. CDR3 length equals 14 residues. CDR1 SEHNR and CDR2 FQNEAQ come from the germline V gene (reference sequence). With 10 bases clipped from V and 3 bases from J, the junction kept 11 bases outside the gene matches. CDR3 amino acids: CATQPSGTGYEQYF. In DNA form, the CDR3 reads TGTGCCACCCAACCCTCCGGGACAGGCTACGAGCAGTACTTC.

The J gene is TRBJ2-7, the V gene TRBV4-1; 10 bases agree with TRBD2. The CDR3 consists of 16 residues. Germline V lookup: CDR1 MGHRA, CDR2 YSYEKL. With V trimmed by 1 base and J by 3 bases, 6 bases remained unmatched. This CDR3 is CASSQASSGGVYEQYF. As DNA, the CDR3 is TGCGCCAGCAGCCAAGCTTCTAGCGGGGGTGTCTACGAGCAGTACTTC.

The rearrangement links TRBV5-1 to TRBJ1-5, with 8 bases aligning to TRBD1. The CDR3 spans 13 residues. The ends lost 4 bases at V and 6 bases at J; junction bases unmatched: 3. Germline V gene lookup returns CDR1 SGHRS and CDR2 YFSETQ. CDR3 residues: CASSPTGVQPQHF. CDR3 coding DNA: TGCGCCAGCAGCCCGACAGGGGTTCAGCCCCAGCATTTT. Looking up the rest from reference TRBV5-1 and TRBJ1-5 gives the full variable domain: KAGVTQTPRYLIKTRGQQVTLSCSPISGHRSVSWYQQTPGQGLQFLFEYFSETQRNKGNFPGRFSGRQFSNSRSEMNVSTLELGDSALYLCASSPTGVQPQHFGDGTRLSIL.

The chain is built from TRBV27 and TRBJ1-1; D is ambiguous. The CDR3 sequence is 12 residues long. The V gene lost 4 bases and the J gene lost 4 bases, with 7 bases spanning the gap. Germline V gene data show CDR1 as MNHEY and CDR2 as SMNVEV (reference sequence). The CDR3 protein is CASSSRGTEAFF. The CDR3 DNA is TGTGCCAGCAGTTCGCGCGGCACTGAAGCTTTCTTT.

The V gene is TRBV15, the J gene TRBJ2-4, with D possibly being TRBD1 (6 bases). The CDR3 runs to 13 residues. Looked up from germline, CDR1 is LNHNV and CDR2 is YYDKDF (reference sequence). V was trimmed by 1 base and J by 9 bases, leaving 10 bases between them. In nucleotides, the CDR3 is TGTGCCACCAGCAGAGGGACAGAGAGCATTCAGTACTTC. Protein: CATSRGTESIQYF.